The 18 T cell receptor beta chains in this list originate from one sample, sequenced in a study of cytomegalovirus exposure and HLA in healthy donors (dated by TCRdb to about 2017). The library was produced with the immunoSEQ multiplex PCR assay. For the multiplex PCR, a mixture combining 60 forward primers for TCR Vbeta segments and 13 reverse primers for TCR Jbeta segments was used. TCRdb retrieved this table from immuneACCESS and kept in-frame rearrangements only. Not all clones are present; in checked studies, unresolved V genes account for under half, and no reason is known for the remainder. The sample records around 120,000 clones, around 80% of which are singletons. Of the sample, 2.5% to 3.5% is held by the ten largest clones. The sample taken for sequencing was PBMCs. The origin of the receptors is a woman in her forties in good health and CMV-seropositive.

The chain recombines TRBV5-1 with TRBJ2-5, with TRBD1 matching over 7 bases. V gave up 0 bases and J gave up 4 bases; unmatched junction bases: 3. The CDR3 totals 14 residues. In germline, CDR1 is SGHRS, CDR2 YFSETQ. The CDR3 sequence is CASSLGQGLETQYF. CDR3 in DNA: TGCGCCAGCAGCTTGGGACAGGGCTTAGAGACCCAGTACTTC.

This rearrangement joins TRBV2 to TRBJ2-3; D is uncertain. The CDR3 runs to 14 residues. The V gene's germline CDR1 is SNHLY and CDR2 FYNNEI. Trimming took 1 base from V and 3 from J, leaving 8 bases between them. CDR3 region: CASSEGARTDTQYF. Here the CDR3 DNA reads TGTGCCAGCAGTGAAGGCGCTCGGACAGATACGCAGTATTTT.

The chain joins TRBV6-1 to TRBJ1-2; D not certain. Germline lookup yields CDR1 MNHNS and CDR2 SASEGT. CDR3 length: 15 amino acids. The ends were cut back, 0 bases at V and 4 bases at J, with 12 bases in the middle. The CDR3 reads CASSEAAWEGYGYTF. The CDR3 DNA sequence: TGTGCCAGCAGTGAAGCGGCCTGGGAGGGCTATGGCTACACCTTC.

This CDR3 reads CASSPPSDTQYF. In nucleotides, the CDR3 is TGTGCCAGCTCACCACCATCGGATACGCAGTATTTT. V gene TRBV18 combines with J gene TRBJ2-3; D unresolved. The CDR3 covers 12 residues. V dropped 0 bases and J dropped 6 bases, with 4 bases sitting between them. Germline CDR1 reads KGHSH; CDR2 reads LQKENI.

V gene TRBV30 combines with J gene TRBJ1-6; tentatively, D is TRBD1 (5 bases). Looked up from germline, CDR1 is GTSNPN and CDR2 is SVGIG (reference sequence). V gave up 3 bases and J gave up 7 bases, with 10 bases separating them. This CDR3 region has 13 residues. The CDR3 sequence: CAWSRSGNSPLHF. Here the CDR3 DNA reads TGTGCCTGGAGCAGATCAGGGAATTCACCCCTCCACTTT.

A word on this clone: One junction end does not reproduce the germline sequence, and a read error may be involved. This CDR3 reads CASTLGGLAGNTGELFF. The DNA of the CDR3 is TGTGCCAGCACCTTGGGCGGCCTAGCGGGGAACACCGGGGAGCTGTTTTTT. V is TRBV5-4 and J is TRBJ2-2; 8 positions agree with TRBD2. Germline V gene lookup returns CDR1 SGHNT and CDR2 YYREEE (reference sequence). This CDR3 spans 17 amino acids.

This rearrangement joins TRBV11-1 to TRBJ1-1; TRBD1 matches at 7 bases. CDR1 and CDR2 from the germline V gene are SGHAT and FQDESV (reference sequence). The CDR3 is made up of 15 amino acids. After removal of 4 bases from V and 0 bases from J, the junction contained 5 bases not matched to a gene. The CDR3 is CASSYGGGVNTEAFF. The CDR3 nucleotides read TGTGCCAGCAGCTATGGAGGGGGCGTGAACACTGAAGCTTTCTTT. The whole variable domain, remainder taken from reference TRBV11-1 and TRBJ1-1, is EAEVAQSPRYKITEKSQAVAFWCDPISGHATLYWYRQILGQGPELLVQFQDESVVDDSQLPKDRFSAERLKGVDSTLKIQPAELGDSAMYLCASSYGGGVNTEAFFGQGTRLTVV.

This chain connects TRBV4-1 to TRBJ2-3; 10 bases are a match to TRBD1. Germline assignment: CDR1 MGHRA and CDR2 YSYEKL. The CDR3 runs 15 residues. J was trimmed by 3 bases and V by 5 bases; bases with no gene match: 5. CDR3 residues: CASSKGQGNTDTQYF. DNA of the CDR3: TGCGCCAGCAGCAAGGGACAGGGGAATACAGATACGCAGTATTTT.

The chain joins TRBV11-2 to TRBJ2-1; 13 bases align to TRBD2. This CDR3 region has 15 residues. CDR1 and CDR2 from the germline V gene are SGHAT and FQNNGV. V lost 6 bases and J lost 3; bases outside the gene matches: 2. CDR3 coding DNA: TGTGCCAGCAGGGGACTAGCGGGATTCTACAATGAGCAGTTCTTC. Its protein is CASRGLAGFYNEQFF.

This CDR3 is CASSPQGQGSYEQYF. The CDR3 DNA reads as TGTGCCAGCAGCCCCCAGGGACAGGGGTCCTACGAGCAGTACTTC. The rearrangement links TRBV7-2 to TRBJ2-7; 10 nucleotides line up with TRBD1. This CDR3 is 15 amino acids long. Trimming cost V 5 bases and J 1 base; bases outside gene matches: 5. Germline assignment: CDR1 SGHTA and CDR2 FQGNSA. Looking up the rest from reference TRBV7-2 and TRBJ2-7 gives the full variable domain: GAGVSQSPSNKVTEKGKDVELRCDPISGHTALYWYRQSLGQGLEFLIYFQGNSAPDKSGLPSDRFSAERTGGSVSTLTIQRTQQEDSAVYLCASSPQGQGSYEQYFGPGTRLTVT.

Comment on this clone: The junction departs from the called germline gene at one end, perhaps through a read error. Other DNA sequences in the sample encode the same CDR3. J is TRBJ1-6 and V is TRBV7-6; D is possibly TRBD1 (5 bases). Germline CDR1 is SGHVS and CDR2 is FNYEAQ. This CDR3 has 16 amino acids. The CDR3 sequence is CASSTRQSSYNSPLHF. The CDR3 DNA sequence: TGTGCCAGCAGCACCCGACAGAGCTCCTATAATTCCCCCCTCCACTTT.

This clone was observed a few times. J is TRBJ1-4 and V is TRBV7-9; D not certain. This CDR3 is 14 amino acids long. The V end was cut by 1 base, the J end by 4 bases, with 7 bases between. The germline V gene encodes CDR1 SEHNR and CDR2 FQNEAQ (reference sequence). In nucleotides, the CDR3 is TGTGCCAGCAGCTTAGGCGTCGATAATGAAAAACTGTTTTTT. As protein: CASSLGVDNEKLFF.

The DNA for the CDR3 is TGTGCCAGTAGGGTCCAGGGCAATCAGCCCCAGCATTTT. Translation gives CASRVQGNQPQHF. The chain combines TRBV19 with TRBJ1-5; unclear D gene. V was clipped by 6 bases and J by 2 bases, with 8 bases between them. The CDR3 contains 13 residues. Germline V gene lookup returns CDR1 LNHDA and CDR2 SQIVND (reference sequence).

This clone was seen only a few times. The V call is TRBV6-1, the J call TRBJ1-2; D is unresolved. V was trimmed by 3 bases and J by 7 bases, leaving 6 bases between them. In germline, CDR1 is MNHNS, CDR2 SASEGT. CDR3 size: 11 residues. The CDR3 here is CASSDGFGYTF. CDR3 DNA: TGTGCCAGCAGTGACGGGTTTGGCTACACCTTC.

The chain has TRBV5-1 and TRBJ2-3; the D gene is possibly TRBD2 (6 bases). The CDR3 runs 14 residues. Trimming took off 3 bases at V and 2 bases at J, with 10 bases between the two ends. Germline-derived CDR1 and CDR2 are SGHRS and YFSETQ. The DNA for the CDR3 is TGCGCCAGCAGCTCGGAGGGGTACACAGATACGCAGTATTTT. Translation: CASSSEGYTDTQYF.

The chain has TRBV7-2 and TRBJ2-1; D uncertain. Germline assignment: CDR1 SGHTA and CDR2 FQGNSA. V was trimmed by 0 bases and J by 6 bases, leaving 6 bases between them. This CDR3 is 13 amino acids long. CDR3 in DNA: TGTGCCAGCAGCTTAGCAGACTGCAATGAGCAGTTCTTC. Translated: CASSLADCNEQFF.

The rearrangement joins TRBV7-2 to TRBJ2-3; the match to TRBD2 covers 12 bases. Unmatched junction bases numbered 2, after V lost 2 bases and J lost 2 bases. CDR3 size: 16 residues. Germline CDR1 is SGHTA and CDR2 is FQGNSA. DNA of the CDR3: TGTGCCAGCAGCTTACTAGCGGGAGGGATCACAGATACGCAGTATTTT. Translated: CASSLLAGGITDTQYF.

The J gene is TRBJ2-6, the V gene TRBV5-1, with D perhaps TRBD1 (6 bases). The CDR3 is made up of 16 amino acids. V was pared by 8 bases and J by 4 bases, with 19 bases between. CDR1 SGHRS and CDR2 YFSETQ come from the germline V gene. CDR3 nucleotides: TGCGCCAGTTACTCAGGGGAAATGGCCGGGGCCAACGTCCTGACTTTC. It is translated as CASYSGEMAGANVLTF.